This T cell receptor (beta chain) was captured by sequencing in a study of control samples from healthy donors and cancer patients. CDR3 size: 16 residues. In germline, CDR1 is SGHRS, CDR2 YFSETQ. Unmatched junction bases numbered 4, after V lost 1 base and J lost 2 bases. Measured with immunoSEQ multiplex PCR; TCRdb has only the in-frame clones, and not every one. This table holds some 49,000 clones, approximately 92% found once. This sequence joins TRBV5-1 and TRBJ2-3, with 10 bases aligning to TRBD2. The receptor comes from a man aged 25 to 40 with colorectal cancer. The sequencing input was PBMCs. In DNA, the CDR3 is TGCGCCAGCAGCTTGAAGCGGGGGGGACTCACAGATACGCAGTATTTT. Translation: CASSLKRGGLTDTQYF.